This TCR beta chain came from a study of human T cells and chemical hapten exposure. Notes on the study in general: Expanded TCRs formed significantly more large CDR3 similarity clusters than controls. Alopecia affecting every donor means their immune response may not match healthy people's.

Trimming took 4 bases from V and 4 from J, leaving 18 bases between them. Germline V gene data show CDR1 as SGHRS and CDR2 as YFSETQ. The CDR3 totals 16 residues. This clonotype was picked up many times. Its specificity is not known. TCRdb recomputed calls from the RACE reads with MiXCR, one row per CDR3 protein. The sample has tens of thousands of distinct CDR3 sequences; roughly 12% are singletons. Time point reported: pre-sensitization, week 0. Treatment of the sample: therapeutic diphenylcyclopropenone sensitization with weekly scalp DPC. The total RNA was obtained from whole blood that was not fractionated. Sample donors consisted of patients with alopecia, aged 18 to 70 years, who were suitable for DPC.

Source: whole blood, taken in connection with sensitization to the hapten diphenylcyclopropenone (DPC). The receptor was derived from a woman aged 40 to 49 with alopecia areata. Some clones in this sample may be carry-over from other donors' samples. The chain carries TRBV5-1 and TRBJ2-1; D unclear. The CDR3 coding sequence is TGCGCCAGCAGCACACGACCTGACTCAGGTTACAATGAGCAGTTCTTC. It translates to CASSTRPDSGYNEQFF.